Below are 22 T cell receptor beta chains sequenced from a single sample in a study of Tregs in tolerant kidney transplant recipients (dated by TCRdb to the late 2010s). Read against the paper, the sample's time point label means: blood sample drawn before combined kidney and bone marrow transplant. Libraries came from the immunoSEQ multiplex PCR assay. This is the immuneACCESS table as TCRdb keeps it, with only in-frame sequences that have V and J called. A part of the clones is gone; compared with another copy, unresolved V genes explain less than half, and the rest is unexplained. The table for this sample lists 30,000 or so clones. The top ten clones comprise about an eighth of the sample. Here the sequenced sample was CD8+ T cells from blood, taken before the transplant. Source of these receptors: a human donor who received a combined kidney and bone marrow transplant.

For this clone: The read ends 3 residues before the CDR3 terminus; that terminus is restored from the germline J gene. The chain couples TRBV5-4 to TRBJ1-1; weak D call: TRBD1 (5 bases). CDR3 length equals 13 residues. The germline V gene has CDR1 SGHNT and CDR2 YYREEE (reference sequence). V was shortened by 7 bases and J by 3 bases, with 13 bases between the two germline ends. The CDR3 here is CASRREGYTEAFF. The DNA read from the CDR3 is TGTGCCAGCCGTCGGGAGGGGTACACTGAA. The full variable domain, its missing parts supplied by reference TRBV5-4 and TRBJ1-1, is ETGVTQSPTHLIKTRGQQVTLRCSSQSGHNTVSWYQQALGQGPQFIFQYYREEENGRGNFPPRFSGLQFPNYSSELNVNALELDDSALYLCASRREGYTEAFFGQGTRLTVV.

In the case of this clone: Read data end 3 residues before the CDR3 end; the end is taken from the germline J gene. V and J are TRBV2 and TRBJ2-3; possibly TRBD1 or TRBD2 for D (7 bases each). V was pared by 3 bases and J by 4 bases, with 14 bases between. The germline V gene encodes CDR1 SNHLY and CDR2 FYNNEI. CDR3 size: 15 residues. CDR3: CASSETGRASDTQYF. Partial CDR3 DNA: TGTGCCAGCAGTGAGACAGGGAGGGCCTCAGATACG.

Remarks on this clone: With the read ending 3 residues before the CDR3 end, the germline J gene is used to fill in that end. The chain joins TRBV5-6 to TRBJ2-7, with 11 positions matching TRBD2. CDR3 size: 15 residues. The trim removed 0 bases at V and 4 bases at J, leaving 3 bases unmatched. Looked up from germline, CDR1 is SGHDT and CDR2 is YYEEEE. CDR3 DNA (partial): TGTGCCAGCAGCTTGGATACTAGCGGGAGTTACGAG. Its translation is CASSLDTSGSYE. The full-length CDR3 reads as CASSLDTSGSYEQYF.

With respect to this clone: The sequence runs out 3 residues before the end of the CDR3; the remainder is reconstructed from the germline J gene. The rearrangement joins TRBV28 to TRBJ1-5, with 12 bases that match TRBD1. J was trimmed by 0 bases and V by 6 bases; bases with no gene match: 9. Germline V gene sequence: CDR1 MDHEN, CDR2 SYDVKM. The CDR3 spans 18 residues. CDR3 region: CASSQGQGAIYSNQPQHF. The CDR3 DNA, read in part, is TGTGCCAGCAGCCAGGGACAGGGGGCTATCTATAGCAATCAGCCC.

The part of the CDR3 DNA that was read is TGTGCCAGCAGCGCGTCCCGTCAACGCGGGGGACTCGAA. Translating it yields CASSASRQRGGLE. The CDR3 reads in full as CASSASRQRGGLEAFF. This chain links TRBV7-3 with TRBJ1-1; possible D gene TRBD1, 5 bases. The missing CDR3 end, 3 residues past where the read stops, is filled in from the germline J gene. Per germline, CDR1 SGHTA and CDR2 FQGTGA. The CDR3 covers 16 residues.

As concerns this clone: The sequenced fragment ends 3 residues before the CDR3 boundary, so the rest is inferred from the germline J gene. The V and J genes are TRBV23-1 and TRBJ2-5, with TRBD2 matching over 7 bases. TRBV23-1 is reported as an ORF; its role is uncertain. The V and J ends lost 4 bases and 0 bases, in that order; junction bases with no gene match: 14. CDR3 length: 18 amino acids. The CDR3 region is CASSRVSGSGGDQETQYF. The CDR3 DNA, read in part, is TGCGCCAGCAGTCGTGTCTCGGGGTCTGGGGGGGACCAAGAGACC.

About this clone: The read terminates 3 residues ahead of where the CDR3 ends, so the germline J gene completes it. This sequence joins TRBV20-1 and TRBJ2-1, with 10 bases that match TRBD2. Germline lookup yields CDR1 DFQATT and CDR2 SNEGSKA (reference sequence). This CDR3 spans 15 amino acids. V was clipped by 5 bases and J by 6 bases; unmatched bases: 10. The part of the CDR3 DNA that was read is TGCAGTGCTGATTCCAGCGGGAGGGCCCGCAATGAG. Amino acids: CSADSSGRARNE. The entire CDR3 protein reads CSADSSGRARNEQFF.

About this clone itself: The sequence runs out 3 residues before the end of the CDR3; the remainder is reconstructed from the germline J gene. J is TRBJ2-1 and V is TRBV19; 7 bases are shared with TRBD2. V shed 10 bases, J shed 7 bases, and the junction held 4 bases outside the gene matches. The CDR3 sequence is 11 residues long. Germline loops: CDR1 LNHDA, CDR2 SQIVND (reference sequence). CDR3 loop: CATGGGNEQFF. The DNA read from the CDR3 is TGTGCCACCGGGGGAGGGAATGAG.

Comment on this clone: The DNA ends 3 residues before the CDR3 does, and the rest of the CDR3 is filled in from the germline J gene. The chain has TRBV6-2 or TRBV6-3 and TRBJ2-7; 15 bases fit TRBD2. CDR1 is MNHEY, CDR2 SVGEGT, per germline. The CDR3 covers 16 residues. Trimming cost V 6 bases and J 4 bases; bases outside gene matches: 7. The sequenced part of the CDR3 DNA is TGTGCCAGCAGCTTTGGACTAGCGGGAGGGGCTTACGAG. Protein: CASSFGLAGGAYE. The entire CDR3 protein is CASSFGLAGGAYEQYF.

The CDR3 DNA, read in part, is TGTGCCAGCAGAGGCCGGGACAGCTACGAG. Residues: CASRGRDSYE. The CDR3 reads in full as CASRGRDSYEQYF. The rearrangement joins TRBV2 to TRBJ2-7; 7 nucleotides align to TRBD1. The read ends 3 residues shy of where the CDR3 ends; the end is completed using the germline J gene. J gave up 3 bases and V 6 bases, and 5 bases lay outside the gene matches. The germline gives CDR1 SNHLY, CDR2 FYNNEI. The CDR3 length is 13 residues.

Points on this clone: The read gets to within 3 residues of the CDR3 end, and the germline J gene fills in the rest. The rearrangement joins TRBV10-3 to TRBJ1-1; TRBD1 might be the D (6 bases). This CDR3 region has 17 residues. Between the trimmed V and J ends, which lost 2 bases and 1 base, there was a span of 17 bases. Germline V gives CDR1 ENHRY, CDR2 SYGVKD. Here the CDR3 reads CAISETGMGGTNTEAFF. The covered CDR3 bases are TGTGCCATCAGTGAGACAGGGATGGGGGGGACGAACACTGAA.

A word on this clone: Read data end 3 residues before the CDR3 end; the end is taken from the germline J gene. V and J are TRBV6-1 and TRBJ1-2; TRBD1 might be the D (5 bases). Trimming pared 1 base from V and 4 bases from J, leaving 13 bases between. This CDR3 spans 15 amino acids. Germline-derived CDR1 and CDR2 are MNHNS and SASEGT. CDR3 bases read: TGTGCCAGCAGTGAAGGTCAGGGATTTCTCTATGGC. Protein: CASSEGQGFLYG. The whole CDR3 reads CASSEGQGFLYGYTF.

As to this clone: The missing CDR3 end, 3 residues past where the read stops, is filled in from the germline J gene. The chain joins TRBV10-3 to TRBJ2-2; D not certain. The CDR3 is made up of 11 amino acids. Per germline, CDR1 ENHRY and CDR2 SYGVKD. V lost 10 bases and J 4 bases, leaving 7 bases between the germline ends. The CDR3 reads CATYFTGELFF. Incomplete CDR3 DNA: TGTGCCACGTACTTCACCGGGGAG.

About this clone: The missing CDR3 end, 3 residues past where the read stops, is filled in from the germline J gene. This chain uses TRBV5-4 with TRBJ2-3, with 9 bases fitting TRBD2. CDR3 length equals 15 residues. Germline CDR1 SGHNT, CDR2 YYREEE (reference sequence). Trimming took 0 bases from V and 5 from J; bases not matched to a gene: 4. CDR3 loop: CASSLAIAGVDTQYF. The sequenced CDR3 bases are TGTGCCAGCAGCTTGGCGATAGCGGGAGTAGATACG.

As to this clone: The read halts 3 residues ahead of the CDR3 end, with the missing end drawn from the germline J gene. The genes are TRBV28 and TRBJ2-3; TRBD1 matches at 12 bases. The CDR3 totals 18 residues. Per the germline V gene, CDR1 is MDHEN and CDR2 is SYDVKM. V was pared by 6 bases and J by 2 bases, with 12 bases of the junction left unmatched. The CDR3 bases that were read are TGTGCCAGCAGCACGGCCGGGACAGGGGGCGATACCACAGATACG. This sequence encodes CASSTAGTGGDTTDT. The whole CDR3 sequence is CASSTAGTGGDTTDTQYF.

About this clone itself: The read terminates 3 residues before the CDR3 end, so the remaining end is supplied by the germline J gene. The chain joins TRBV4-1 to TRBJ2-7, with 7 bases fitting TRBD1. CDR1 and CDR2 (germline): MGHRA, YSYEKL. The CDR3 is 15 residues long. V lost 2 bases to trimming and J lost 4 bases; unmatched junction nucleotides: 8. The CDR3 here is CASSQSRTGEYEQYF. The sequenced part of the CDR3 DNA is TGCGCCAGCAGCCAAAGTCGGACAGGTGAATACGAG.

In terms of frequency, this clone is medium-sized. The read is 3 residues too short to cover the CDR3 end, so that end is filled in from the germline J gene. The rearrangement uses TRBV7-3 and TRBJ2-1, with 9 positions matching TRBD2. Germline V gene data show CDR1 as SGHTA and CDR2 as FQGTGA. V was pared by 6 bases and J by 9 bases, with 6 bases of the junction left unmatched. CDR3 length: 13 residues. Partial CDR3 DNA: TGTGCCAGCAGTTTACTAGCGGGTAGTGAG. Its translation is CASSLLAGSE. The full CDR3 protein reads CASSLLAGSEQFF.

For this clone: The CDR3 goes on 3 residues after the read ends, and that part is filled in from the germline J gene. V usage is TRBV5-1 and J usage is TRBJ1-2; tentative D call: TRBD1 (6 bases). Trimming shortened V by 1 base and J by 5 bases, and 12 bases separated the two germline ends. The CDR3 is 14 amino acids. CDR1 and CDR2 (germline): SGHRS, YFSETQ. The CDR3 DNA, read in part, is TGCGCCAGCAGCTTGCTCGGGGGGCTGTATGGC. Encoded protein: CASSLLGGLYG. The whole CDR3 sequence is CASSLLGGLYGYTF.

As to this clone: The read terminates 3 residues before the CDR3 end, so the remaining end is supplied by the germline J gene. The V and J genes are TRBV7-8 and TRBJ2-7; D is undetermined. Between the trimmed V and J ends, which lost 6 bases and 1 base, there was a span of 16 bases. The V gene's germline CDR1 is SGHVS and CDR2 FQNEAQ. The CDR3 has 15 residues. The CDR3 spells CASSLRAGVSYEQYF. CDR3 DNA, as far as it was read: TGTGCCAGCAGTCTAAGGGCAGGAGTATCCTACGAG. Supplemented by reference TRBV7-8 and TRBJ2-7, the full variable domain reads GAGVSQSPRYKVAKRGQDVALRCDPISGHVSLFWYQQALGQGPEFLTYFQNEAQLDKSGLPSDRFFAERPEGSVSTLKIQRTQQEDSAVYLCASSLRAGVSYEQYFGPGTRLTVT.

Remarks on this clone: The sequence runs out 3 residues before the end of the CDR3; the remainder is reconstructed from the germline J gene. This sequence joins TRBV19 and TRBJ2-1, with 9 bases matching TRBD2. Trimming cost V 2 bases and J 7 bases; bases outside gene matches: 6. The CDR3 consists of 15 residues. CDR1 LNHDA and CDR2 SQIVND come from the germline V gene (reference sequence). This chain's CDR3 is CASSILASGINEQFF. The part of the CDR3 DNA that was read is TGTGCCAGTAGTATACTCGCTAGCGGGATAAATGAG.

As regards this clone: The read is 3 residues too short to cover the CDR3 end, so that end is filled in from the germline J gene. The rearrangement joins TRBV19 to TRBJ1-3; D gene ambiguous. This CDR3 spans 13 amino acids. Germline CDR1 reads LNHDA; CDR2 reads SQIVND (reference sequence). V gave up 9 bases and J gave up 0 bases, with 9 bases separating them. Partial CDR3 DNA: TGTGCCAGCACCCCCTACTCTGGAAACACC. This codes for CASTPYSGNT. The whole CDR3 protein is CASTPYSGNTIYF.

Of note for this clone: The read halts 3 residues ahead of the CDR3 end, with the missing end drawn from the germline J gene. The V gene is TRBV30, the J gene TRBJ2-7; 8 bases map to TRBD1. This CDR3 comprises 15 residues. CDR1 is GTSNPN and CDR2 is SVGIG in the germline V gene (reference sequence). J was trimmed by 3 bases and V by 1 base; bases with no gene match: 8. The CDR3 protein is CAWSGGLDRDYEQYF. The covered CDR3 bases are TGTGCCTGGAGTGGGGGCCTGGACAGGGACTACGAG.